This TCR beta chain was sequenced during a study of CD8 T cells in ankylosing spondylitis. TCRdb re-analysed the 5' RACE reads in MiXCR, keeping a single row per CDR3 protein. The sample includes around 330,000 distinct CDR3 sequences, roughly 10% of them seen just once. The CDR3 runs 15 residues. The germline V gene encodes CDR1 KGHSH and CDR2 LQKENI. Trimming shortened V by 4 bases and J by 3 bases, and 15 bases separated the two germline ends. The V and J genes are TRBV18 and TRBJ2-5, with a tentative D call TRBD2 (6 bases). This sequence originates from a female donor with ankylosing spondylitis or in good health (not recorded which). The specimen was blood, either unsorted or a sorted T cell fraction (not recorded which). The CDR3 loop reads CASSLVSPGEETQYF. The CDR3 bases are TGTGCCAGCTCACTAGTCTCCCCGGGAGAAGAGACCCAGTACTTC.